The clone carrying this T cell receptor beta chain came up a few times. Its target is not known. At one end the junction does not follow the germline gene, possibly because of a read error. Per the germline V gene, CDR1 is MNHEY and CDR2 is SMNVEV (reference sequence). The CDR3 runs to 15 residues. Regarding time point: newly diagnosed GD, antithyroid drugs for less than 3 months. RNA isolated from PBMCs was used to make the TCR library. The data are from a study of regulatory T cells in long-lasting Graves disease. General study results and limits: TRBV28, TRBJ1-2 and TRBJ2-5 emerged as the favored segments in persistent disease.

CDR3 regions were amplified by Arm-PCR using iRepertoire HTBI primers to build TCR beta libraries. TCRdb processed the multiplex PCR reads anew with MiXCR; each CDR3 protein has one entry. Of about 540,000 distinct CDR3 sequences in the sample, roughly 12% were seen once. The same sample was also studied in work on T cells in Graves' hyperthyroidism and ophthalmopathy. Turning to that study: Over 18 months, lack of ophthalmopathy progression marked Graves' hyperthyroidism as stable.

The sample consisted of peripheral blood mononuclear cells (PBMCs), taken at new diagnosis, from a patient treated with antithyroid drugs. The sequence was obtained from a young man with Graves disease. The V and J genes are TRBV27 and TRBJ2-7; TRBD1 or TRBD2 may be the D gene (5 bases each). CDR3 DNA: TGTGCCAGCAGTTTTCGAGGGGTGAGGATCGACGAGCGGTACTTC. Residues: CASSFRGVRIDERYF.